Reported below is one TCR beta chain. Its binding antigen is unknown. One base away there is no much larger clone; base qualities are not given. The sample's designation stands for: roughly 20 nM rapamycin added during CMV-specific T-cell product expansion (Rapa-TCP). Interpreted against the paper, the label on the sample indicates: CMVpp65/IE-1-reactive T cells enriched by IFNgamma capture and expanded in vitro. PBMCs were stimulated for under seven hours with overlapping CMV pp65 and IE-1 peptide pools, each at around 0.5 ug/ml. IFNgamma-producing CMV-stimulated cells were positively selected with the IFNgamma Secretion Assay-Cell Enrichment and Detection Kit (Miltenyi Biotec). Enriched IFNgamma+ cells were cultured for approximately 23 days with irradiated autologous feeders plus either IL-7/IL-15 or IL-2. To get enough cells for the different cell sorting steps, buffy coats were taken from about 15% of the 19 healthy donors. Biocoll density gradient centrifugation was used to isolate peripheral blood mononuclear cells. Buffy coats from healthy donors were obtained from DRK.

Genomic DNA was extracted with an AllPrep DNA/RNA Kit and TCRbeta CDR3 regions were amplified with the immunoSEQ hsTCRb Kit. The study's own analysis went as follows. Productive rearrangements were in-frame CDR3 nucleotide sequences without stop codons, analyzed in immunoSEQ Analyzer 3.0. Clonality was calculated from productive entropy normalized to the number of productive rearrangements, and the Morisita index was used to measure overlap between samples. TCRdb limited this immuneACCESS table to in-frame rearrangements with V and J called. A share of clones is missing; checked studies link under half to unresolved V genes, and the rest is unexplained. V, J and clone size derive from that table, while D and trimming were established from the DNA sequence. The sample data list hundreds of clones, and 84% of these were observed just once. The top ten constitute more than 60% of the sample. This record comes from a study of T cell therapy product for transplant patients (dated by TCRdb to between 2018 and 2021). Turning to the overall study: In Berlin, Germany, the wider healthy donor group was made up of around 19 individuals (about 10 male and 9 female) aged roughly 24 to 81 years. The TCRbeta repertoire analysis of rapamycin-treated and untreated products included n = 3 healthy donors. Using CMV as the model virus, the study developed a next-generation autologous adoptive antiviral T-cell product for immunosuppressed solid organ transplant patients. To assess clonal composition, TCRbeta repertoires were compared between rapamycin-treated and untreated CMV-specific T-cell products derived from the same donors. The expansion media contained either IL-7 and IL-15 at around 10 ng/ml or IL-2 at roughly 55 U/ml. What the study reported, not specific to this receptor: The top 10 clones covered about three quarters of the repertoire in rapamycin-treated products versus approximately 90% in untreated products. Rapamycin-treated products showed a more diverse, less clonal TCRbeta repertoire and contained more distinct clones than untreated products. The authors proposed that the higher clonal diversity in Rapa-TCPs may reflect the survival of low-frequency clones and the preferential expansion of central memory T cells. Paired products from the same donor shared many clones, whereas repertoires from different donors showed no overlap.

Based on the germline V gene, the CDR1 and CDR2 sequences are MNHNS and SASEGT. Germline trimming amounts to 8 bases on V and 11 bases on J, with 16 as the count of junction bases outside the gene matches. The CDR3 contains 14 residues, cysteine and phenylalanine counted. The only DNA kept is the CDR3, 42 bases in frame from the first base. What was sequenced was a sorted cell population cultured from PBMCs. The rearrangement combines TRBV6-1 with TRBJ2-7; 9 of the junction bases match TRBD1. This sequence originates from an adult in good health. Here is the DNA: TGTGCCAGCCTAGAGGGGGGACAGGGAAGGGAGGAGTACTTC. The translation is CASLEGGQGREEYF.